This T cell receptor (beta chain) was obtained from a study of blood T cells in healthy people across ages. Regarding the study as a whole: Unsorted PBMCs blocked a conclusive comparison of naive and antigen-experienced cells.

A J-beta primer mix and a sample-barcoded 5' primer were used in a second PCR of about 7 to 12 cycles. One entry per CDR3 protein, called by TCRdb with MiXCR from the 5' RACE reads. The sample comprises around 790,000 distinct CDR3 sequences, 40% to 50% of which are singletons, and around 18% rests with the top ten. This CDR3 is 17 amino acids long. V lost 5 bases and J lost 3; bases outside the gene matches: 12. Germline V gene data show CDR1 as MGHDK and CDR2 as SYGVNS. Comment on this clonotype: Its target is not known.

The sequencing input was blood. The source is a man aged 55 to 70 in good health. This chain connects TRBV25-1 to TRBJ2-7, with TRBD1 matching 11 bases. This CDR3 reads CASSQGQGASKNYEQYF. The CDR3 DNA sequence: TGTGCCAGCAGTCAAGGACAGGGGGCGTCGAAAAACTACGAGCAGTACTTC.